These 29 T cell receptor beta chains were sequenced from one sample in a study of CD4 T cells in relation to SARS-CoV-2 and coronaviruses. Measured with immunoSEQ multiplex PCR; TCRdb has only the in-frame clones, and not every one. The data contain 35,000 to 40,000 clones, 70% to 90% of them singletons. Sample: memory CD4+ T cells from PBMCs. The receptor source for this set is an adult with COVID-19.

The chain recombines TRBV19 with TRBJ2-1; 11 bases line up with TRBD2. Germline values: CDR1 LNHDA, CDR2 SQIVND (reference sequence). CDR3 size: 14 residues. V shed 4 bases and J 9 bases; nucleotides not matched to a gene: 5. The CDR3 nucleotides read TGTGCCAGTAGTAACCGACTAGCGGGACTTGAGCAGTTCTTC. Its protein is CASSNRLAGLEQFF.

V and J are TRBV6-1 and TRBJ2-7; 7 nucleotides agree with TRBD1. Germline V CDR1 and CDR2: MNHNS, SASEGT. The CDR3 spans 15 residues. J lost 1 base, V lost 2 bases, and 5 bases had no gene match. CDR3 sequence reads: CASSETETGSYEQYF. In DNA form, the CDR3 reads TGTGCCAGCAGTGAAACCGAGACAGGGTCCTACGAGCAGTACTTC.

The CDR3, as DNA: TGTGCCAGCAGCTCCGGAAGGACTCCCACCGGGGAGCTGTTTTTT. Amino acid sequence: CASSSGRTPTGELFF. V gene TRBV6-5 combines with J gene TRBJ2-2; tentative D call: TRBD2 (5 bases). Germline CDR1 and CDR2: MNHEY and SVGAGI. The CDR3 is made up of 15 amino acids. Trimming shortened V by 6 bases and J by 4 bases, and 15 bases separated the two germline ends.

This clone was observed once. The chain is built from TRBV7-9 and TRBJ2-3; tentative D call: TRBD1 (5 bases). Germline CDR1 SEHNR, CDR2 FQNEAQ (reference sequence). V was clipped by 6 bases and J by 6 bases, with 16 bases between them. CDR3 length equals 14 residues. The CDR3 reads CASSRIRGEDTQYF. CDR3 in DNA: TGTGCCAGCAGTCGCATTAGGGGTGAGGATACGCAGTATTTT.

The chain combines TRBV6-5 with TRBJ1-2; 8 nucleotides agree with TRBD1. The CDR3 length is 13 residues. Germline V gene lookup returns CDR1 MNHEY and CDR2 SVGAGI. The ends lost 4 bases at V and 3 bases at J; junction bases unmatched: 1. The CDR3 region is CASSSQGDYGYTF. The CDR3 DNA follows: TGTGCCAGCAGTTCACAGGGGGACTATGGCTACACCTTC.

As concerns this clone: Sequence at one end of the junction differs from germline and may be a read error. The rearrangement joins TRBV28 to TRBJ2-7; 8 nucleotides align to TRBD2. The CDR3 consists of 15 residues. CDR1 MDHEN and CDR2 SYDVKM come from the germline V gene. The CDR3 region has the DNA TGTGCCAGCATTTTAGCGGGGTTAGACTCCTACGAGCAGTACTTC. It encodes CASILAGLDSYEQYF.

This chain joins TRBV19 and TRBJ2-2; 12 bases are a match to TRBD2. This CDR3 has 16 residues. V was pared by 7 bases and J by 0 bases, with 3 bases of the junction left unmatched. CDR1 LNHDA and CDR2 SQIVND come from the germline V gene (reference sequence). The CDR3 region is CASIGLAGSNTGELFF. The CDR3 region has the DNA TGTGCCAGTATCGGACTAGCGGGGTCGAACACCGGGGAGCTGTTTTTT.

By proportion, this clone is medium-sized. The V and J genes are TRBV5-1 and TRBJ2-7; D is ambiguous. Trimming left V 3 bases short and J 2 bases short, with 12 bases between. The CDR3 spans 14 residues. Germline V gene data show CDR1 as SGHRS and CDR2 as YFSETQ. The CDR3 loop is CASSSTAGTYEQYF. The CDR3 nucleotides read TGCGCCAGCAGCTCCACGGCCGGTACCTACGAGCAGTACTTC.

The chain has TRBV19 and TRBJ2-5, with a possible D match to TRBD2 (5 bases). The CDR3 runs 14 residues. Trimming removed 5 bases at V and 5 bases at J, with 15 bases between. Germline lookup yields CDR1 LNHDA and CDR2 SQIVND (reference sequence). The CDR3 region is CASSLRATGETQYF. CDR3 coding DNA: TGTGCCAGTAGTCTGCGGGCGACGGGGGAGACCCAGTACTTC.

The chain carries TRBV7-2 and TRBJ2-5; D gene uncertain. Trimming took off 3 bases at V and 7 bases at J, with 6 bases between the two ends. The CDR3 loop spans 11 amino acids. The V gene's germline CDR1 is SGHTA and CDR2 FQGNSA. Written as DNA, the CDR3 is TGTGCCAGCAGCTTGGGTGGGACCCAGTACTTC. Its translation: CASSLGGTQYF.

The chain couples TRBV5-1 to TRBJ2-2; 10 nucleotides match TRBD2. The CDR3 totals 18 residues. The germline CDR1 and CDR2 sequences are SGHRS and YFSETQ. Germline trimming cut 1 base from V and 6 bases from J; bases unmatched to any gene: 12. The CDR3: CASSLITSGRASAGELFF. CDR3 nucleotides: TGCGCCAGCAGCTTGATAACGAGCGGGAGGGCCTCCGCCGGGGAGCTGTTTTTT.

V is TRBV28 and J is TRBJ2-1, with TRBD1 matching over 7 bases. Germline CDR1 reads MDHEN; CDR2 reads SYDVKM. V dropped 8 bases and J dropped 7; count of bases not matched to a gene: 11. The CDR3 spans 14 residues. The DNA of the CDR3 is TGTGCCAGCTGCCAACAGGGGTCCGAGAATGAGCAGTTCTTC. It is translated as CASCQQGSENEQFF.

The gene calls are TRBV9 and TRBJ1-5; D gene unclear. The CDR3 length is 14 residues. The germline V and J ends were trimmed by 0 bases and 2 bases, with 6 bases remaining between them. Germline CDR1 and CDR2: SGDLS and YYNGEE. CDR3 coding DNA: TGTGCCAGCAGCGTAGCTGAACGCAATCAGCCCCAGCATTTT. Translating gives CASSVAERNQPQHF.

The chain recombines TRBV3-1 (or the pseudogene TRBV3-2) with TRBJ2-5; 7 bases are shared with TRBD1. The trim removed 1 base at V and 5 bases at J, leaving 13 bases unmatched. In germline, CDR1 is LGHDT, CDR2 YNNKEL (reference sequence). This CDR3 contains 17 residues. The DNA of the CDR3 is TGTGCCAGCAGCCAAGCCGCTCGATCACAGGGGATGGAGACCCAGTACTTC. Its protein product is CASSQAARSQGMETQYF.

This rearrangement joins TRBV4-2 to TRBJ2-2; unclear D gene. Deletions cut 4 bases from V and 1 base from J, with 16 bases between. The CDR3 has 17 residues. Germline values: CDR1 LGHNA, CDR2 YNFKEQ. The CDR3 DNA follows: TGTGCCAGCAGCCCCCAAGGGAACAGCCTGAACACCGGGGAGCTGTTTTTT. As protein: CASSPQGNSLNTGELFF.

CDR3 nucleotides: TGTGCCAGCAGCTTTAATAGGTGGGACGAGCAGTACTTC. Protein sequence: CASSFNRWDEQYF. The rearrangement uses TRBV5-6 and TRBJ2-7, with no clear D. The CDR3 sequence is 13 residues long. The germline CDR1 and CDR2 sequences are SGHDT and YYEEEE. Trimming left V 2 bases short and J 5 bases short, with 11 bases between. Filled out from reference TRBV5-6 and TRBJ2-7, the complete variable domain reads DAGVTQSPTHLIKTRGQQVTLRCSPKSGHDTVSWYQQALGQGPQFIFQYYEEEERQRGNFPDRFSGHQFPNYSSELNVNALLLGDSALYLCASSFNRWDEQYFGPGTRLTVT.

This clone was picked up a small number of times. The chain combines TRBV15 with TRBJ2-7, with TRBD2 identical over 7 bases. The trim removed 2 bases at V and 3 bases at J, leaving 13 bases unmatched. There are 17 residues in the CDR3. Germline-derived CDR1 and CDR2 are LNHNV and YYDKDF (reference sequence). The CDR3 coding sequence is TGTGCCACCAGCAGACGTCCGAGAGATGGGGGGGGCTACGAGCAGTACTTC. Encoded protein: CATSRRPRDGGGYEQYF.

V is TRBV6-2 or TRBV6-3 and J is TRBJ1-3; D gene uncertain. This CDR3 is 15 amino acids long. The V end was cut by 2 bases, the J end by 4 bases, with 12 bases between. From germline, CDR1 is MNHEY and CDR2 SVGEGT. The DNA for the CDR3 is TGTGCCAGCAGTTACGTCGGCGGAGGGGGAAACACCATATATTTT. It yields the protein CASSYVGGGGNTIYF.

The chain employs TRBV30 and TRBJ2-4; 9 bases match TRBD1. V lost 5 bases and J lost 6; bases outside the gene matches: 2. Germline V gene data show CDR1 as GTSNPN and CDR2 as SVGIG (reference sequence). The CDR3 is 12 residues long. The CDR3 spells CAWDRGGNIQYF. CDR3 in DNA: TGTGCCTGGGACAGGGGGGGAAACATTCAGTACTTC.

This clone appeared a single time. The rearrangement uses TRBV7-8 and TRBJ2-1, with D perhaps matching TRBD1 (6 bases). CDR1 and CDR2 from the germline V gene are SGHVS and FQNEAQ. V lost 2 bases and J lost 8, with 13 bases in between. The CDR3 sequence is 14 residues long. The CDR3 DNA is TGTGCCAGCAGCTTAAGGAGGCAGGGGCATGAGCAGTTCTTC. Protein sequence: CASSLRRQGHEQFF.

V gene TRBV18 combines with J gene TRBJ2-7; 7 bases line up with TRBD2. The germline V gene encodes CDR1 KGHSH and CDR2 LQKENI. Losses at the gene ends were 0 bases for V and 2 bases for J; bases not matched to a gene: 1. There are 14 residues in the CDR3. The DNA for the CDR3 is TGTGCCAGCTCACCACCCCGGGGGGCCTACGAGCAGTACTTC. Encoded protein: CASSPPRGAYEQYF. Supplemented by reference TRBV18 and TRBJ2-7, the full variable domain reads NAGVMQNPRHLVRRRGQEARLRCSPMKGHSHVYWYRQLPEEGLKFMVYLQKENIIDESGMPKERFSAEFPKEGPSILRIQQVVRGDSAAYFCASSPPRGAYEQYFGPGTRLTVT.

CDR3 in amino acids: CASSVVRGRDEQFF. The DNA of the CDR3 is TGTGCCAGCAGTGTGGTCAGGGGGCGGGATGAGCAGTTCTTC. This sequence joins TRBV2 and TRBJ2-1; 8 positions agree with TRBD1. Trimming at V came to 4 bases and at J to 8 bases, leaving 7 bases not matched to a gene. The CDR3 contains 14 residues. Per the germline V gene, CDR1 is SNHLY and CDR2 is FYNNEI.

The rearrangement joins TRBV11-2 to TRBJ2-3, with D tentatively TRBD2 (5 bases). Deletions cut 7 bases from V and 7 bases from J, with 21 bases between. The CDR3 sequence is 15 residues long. CDR1 is SGHAT, CDR2 FQNNGV, per germline. As DNA, the CDR3 is TGTGCCAGCACCACCCCGTTAGGAGGAGGATATACGCAGTATTTT. This sequence encodes CASTTPLGGGYTQYF.

The chain has TRBV28 and TRBJ2-7, with TRBD2 matching 13 bases. This CDR3 is 15 amino acids long. J lost 3 bases, V lost 5 bases, and 4 bases had no gene match. Per germline, CDR1 MDHEN and CDR2 SYDVKM. CDR3 region: CASSGGLAGVYEQYF. CDR3 DNA: TGTGCCAGCAGTGGTGGACTAGCGGGAGTCTACGAGCAGTACTTC.

The chain uses TRBV10-1 and TRBJ2-7, with unresolved D. The germline CDR1 and CDR2 sequences are WNHNN and SYGVQD (reference sequence). CDR3 length: 13 amino acids. V was shortened by 1 base and J by 3 bases, with 7 bases between the two germline ends. The DNA for the CDR3 is TGCGCCAGCAGTGAGTTTTCCGACTACGAGCAGTACTTC. As protein: CASSEFSDYEQYF.

J is TRBJ1-2 and V is TRBV5-4, with 8 bases that match TRBD1. Germline V CDR1 and CDR2: SGHNT, YYREEE (reference sequence). CDR3 length equals 14 residues. V was clipped by 2 bases and J by 4 bases; unmatched bases: 4. CDR3 in amino acids: CASSFQGQVYGYTF. CDR3 sequence (DNA): TGTGCCAGCAGCTTCCAGGGACAGGTCTATGGCTACACCTTC.

This chain connects TRBV7-2 to TRBJ1-2, with D uncertain. Trimming removed 5 bases from V and 9 bases from J, with 19 bases in between. Germline V gives CDR1 SGHTA, CDR2 FQGNSA. The CDR3 is 14 residues long. CDR3 region: CASSLPGSSSRYTF. The CDR3 nucleotides are TGTGCCAGCAGCCTACCCGGCTCCAGTTCGCGCTACACCTTC.

About this clone: At one of its ends the junction is not consistent with the germline gene, which may arise from a read error. V and J are TRBV18 and TRBJ2-2; D possibly corresponds to TRBD1 (6 bases). CDR1 KGHSH and CDR2 LQKENI come from the germline V gene. This CDR3 comprises 16 residues. CDR3 in DNA: TGTGCCAGCACACCCCCAGGACAGAGCAACACCGGGGAGCTGTTTTTT. Its translation: CASTPPGQSNTGELFF. Supplemented by reference TRBV18 and TRBJ2-2, the full variable domain reads NAGVMQNPRHLVRRRGQEARLRCSPMKGHSHVYWYRQLPEEGLKFMVYLQKENIIDESGMPKERFSAEFPKEGPSILRIQQVVRGDSAAYFCASTPPGQSNTGELFFGEGSRLTVL.

The chain links TRBV15 to TRBJ1-2; D is possibly TRBD1 (5 bases). V shed 0 bases and J shed 6 bases, with 11 bases lying between them. The germline V gene encodes CDR1 LNHNV and CDR2 YYDKDF (reference sequence). The CDR3 is 14 amino acids. The CDR3: CATSRDLGGDGYTF. As DNA, the CDR3 is TGTGCCACCAGCAGAGATTTAGGAGGGGATGGCTACACCTTC.